This entry lists 32 T cell receptor beta chains sequenced from one sample in a study of blood T cell repertoires in COVID-19. Here immunoSEQ multiplex PCR was the method, and the copy in TCRdb shows in-frame clones only, minus some. The sample records under 90,000 clones, approximately 91% being singletons. Sequencing was performed on peripheral blood. These receptors all stem from a man aged 70-80 years with active or convalescent COVID-19.

The rearrangement links TRBV29-1 to TRBJ1-1; 8 nucleotides match TRBD1. Trimming at V came to 5 bases and at J to 5 bases, leaving 10 bases not matched to a gene. The CDR3 covers 14 residues. Per germline, CDR1 SQVTM and CDR2 ANQGSEA. The CDR3: CSVSSGTGWTEAFF. CDR3 DNA sequence: TGCAGCGTTTCTTCCGGGACAGGATGGACTGAAGCTTTCTTT.

V and J are TRBV7-9 and TRBJ2-3, with 16 bases identical to TRBD2. The CDR3 is 17 amino acids. The V and J ends lost 0 bases and 4 bases, in that order; junction bases with no gene match: 1. Germline V gives CDR1 SEHNR, CDR2 FQNEAQ (reference sequence). CDR3 in DNA: TGTGCCAGCAGCTTAGCCGGGACTAGCGGGGGGGCAGATACGCAGTATTTT. As protein: CASSLAGTSGGADTQYF.

The chain combines TRBV28 with TRBJ2-7, with TRBD2 as a possible D gene (6 bases). V lost 3 bases, J lost 0 bases, and 15 bases lay in between. The CDR3 has 16 residues. Germline loops: CDR1 MDHEN, CDR2 SYDVKM. Here the CDR3 DNA reads TGTGCCAGCAGTTTTATCGTGCGGGACGACTCCTACGAGCAGTACTTC. Translation gives CASSFIVRDDSYEQYF. The full variable domain, completed using reference TRBV28 and TRBJ2-7, is DVKVTQSSRYLVKRTGEKVFLECVQDMDHENMFWYRQDPGLGLRLIYFSYDVKMKEKGDIPEGYSVSREKKERFSLILESASTNQTSMYLCASSFIVRDDSYEQYFGPGTRLTVT.

The CDR3 DNA reads as TGTGCCAGCAGGACCCGGGGGAGGGGCGCGGCTAACTATGGCTACACCTTC. It yields the protein CASRTRGRGAANYGYTF. The V gene is TRBV28, the J gene TRBJ1-2, with D perhaps matching TRBD1 (5 bases). CDR3 length equals 17 residues. V lost 6 bases, J lost 0 bases, and 20 bases lay in between. CDR1 is MDHEN and CDR2 is SYDVKM in the germline V gene.

This clone has a handful of counts. The genes are TRBV19 and TRBJ1-5; D perhaps matches TRBD1 (6 bases). Germline V gives CDR1 LNHDA, CDR2 SQIVND (reference sequence). This CDR3 contains 12 residues. The ends were cut back, 8 bases at V and 4 bases at J, with 9 bases in the middle. In nucleotides, the CDR3 is TGTGCCAGTCACAGGGAAAATCAGCCCCAGCATTTT. Protein sequence: CASHRENQPQHF.

CDR3 sequence: CASSVEPSGGPSTDTQYF. The CDR3 bases are TGTGCCAGCAGCGTAGAGCCTAGCGGGGGGCCAAGCACAGATACGCAGTATTTT. This chain uses TRBV9 with TRBJ2-3; 11 bases align to TRBD2. With 0 bases clipped from V and 0 bases from J, the junction kept 6 bases outside the gene matches. Germline CDR1 and CDR2: SGDLS and YYNGEE. This CDR3 contains 18 residues. The full variable domain, rest sourced from reference TRBV9 and TRBJ2-3, is DSGVTQTPKHLITATGQRVTLRCSPRSGDLSVYWYQQSLDQGLQFLIQYYNGEERAKGNILERFSAQQFPDLHSELNLSSLELGDSALYFCASSVEPSGGPSTDTQYFGPGTRLTVL.

This chain connects TRBV21-1 to TRBJ2-1; the D call TRBD1 from the table was never checked on the DNA. TRBV21-1 is tagged as a pseudogene. The CDR3 contains 14 residues. CDR3 nucleotides: TGTGCCAGCAGCGATATCGGACAGGGCAATGAGCAGTTCTTC. It is translated as CASSDIGQGNEQFF.

V and J are TRBV30 and TRBJ1-1; D remains unclear. From germline, CDR1 is GTSNPN and CDR2 SVGIG (reference sequence). This CDR3 is built from 13 residues. V was shortened by 4 bases and J by 5 bases, with 14 bases between the two germline ends. CDR3 bases: TGTGCCTGGACCCGGGAAAGTAGGACTGAAGCTTTCTTT. Its protein product is CAWTRESRTEAFF.

The chain has TRBV28 and TRBJ1-3, with 7 bases lining up with TRBD1. The CDR3 covers 15 residues. V shed 2 bases, J shed 5 bases, and the junction held 6 bases outside the gene matches. Germline assignment: CDR1 MDHEN and CDR2 SYDVKM. CDR3 amino acids: CASSLTGQPRNTIYF. The CDR3 nucleotides read TGTGCCAGCAGTTTAACGGGACAGCCACGAAACACCATATATTTT.

The sample holds a few counts of this clone. The chain combines TRBV7-2 with TRBJ1-5; TRBD1 aligns across 7 bases. The trim removed 6 bases at V and 4 bases at J, leaving 9 bases unmatched. The CDR3 sequence is 15 residues long. Germline V CDR1 and CDR2: SGHTA, FQGNSA. The CDR3 here is CASSRQQGWNQPQHF. For the CDR3, the DNA is TGTGCCAGCAGTCGACAACAGGGGTGGAATCAGCCCCAGCATTTT.

Turning to this clone: The same CDR3 also results from other DNA sequences found in this sample. The rearrangement joins TRBV6-5 to TRBJ2-6, with D uncertain. Per the germline V gene, CDR1 is MNHEY and CDR2 is SVGAGI. There are 15 residues in the CDR3. V gave up 4 bases and J gave up 0 bases, with 7 bases separating them. The DNA for the CDR3 is TGTGCCAGCAGTTCTCAGATCTCTGGGGCCAACGTCCTGACTTTC. It codes for CASSSQISGANVLTF.

The chain uses TRBV3-1 (or the pseudogene TRBV3-2) and TRBJ1-4; D gene uncertain. This CDR3 comprises 14 residues. Trimming removed 2 bases from V and 5 bases from J, with 9 bases in between. CDR1 and CDR2 (germline): LGHDT, YNNKEL (reference sequence). The CDR3: CASSQFRGNEKLFF. In DNA, the CDR3 is TGTGCCAGCAGCCAATTCCGAGGGAATGAAAAACTGTTTTTT.

CDR3 loop: CASSPPQGMSTEAFF. In nucleotides, the CDR3 is TGTGCCAGCAGTCCTCCACAGGGAATGAGCACTGAAGCTTTCTTT. The V call is TRBV6-6, the J call TRBJ1-1; a possible D gene is TRBD1 (6 bases). CDR3 length equals 15 residues. V dropped 5 bases and J dropped 4 bases, with 17 bases sitting between them. From germline, CDR1 is MNHNY and CDR2 SVGAGI (reference sequence).

The rearrangement joins TRBV18 to TRBJ2-7; 10 nucleotides align to TRBD1. Germline V gene sequence: CDR1 KGHSH, CDR2 LQKENI. J was trimmed by 3 bases and V by 6 bases; bases with no gene match: 8. This CDR3 spans 15 amino acids. The CDR3, as DNA: TGTGCCAGCTCGCCCGGGACAGGGGTTGTCTACGAGCAGTACTTC. It codes for CASSPGTGVVYEQYF.

This chain connects TRBV5-4 to TRBJ1-2, with D possibly being TRBD1 (6 bases). Germline V gene data show CDR1 as SGHNT and CDR2 as YYREEE (reference sequence). Trimming took off 4 bases at V and 5 bases at J, with 9 bases between the two ends. The CDR3 runs 12 residues. The CDR3 nucleotides read TGTGCCAGCAGCCCAGGGGTATATGGCTACACCTTC. It yields the protein CASSPGVYGYTF. The variable domain in full, with the rest retrieved from reference TRBV5-4 and TRBJ1-2, is ETGVTQSPTHLIKTRGQQVTLRCSSQSGHNTVSWYQQALGQGPQFIFQYYREEENGRGNFPPRFSGLQFPNYSSELNVNALELDDSALYLCASSPGVYGYTFGSGTRLTVV.

The chain recombines TRBV6-6 with TRBJ1-1, with a possible D match to TRBD1 (6 bases). Germline V gives CDR1 MNHNY, CDR2 SVGAGI (reference sequence). V was clipped by 2 bases and J by 1 base, with 8 bases between them. This CDR3 is 14 amino acids long. CDR3 nucleotides: TGTGCCAGCAGTTACGGGGGCCCGAACACTGAAGCTTTCTTT. Translation gives CASSYGGPNTEAFF.

The gene calls are TRBV7-3 and TRBJ1-5; no definite D call. V lost 6 bases and J lost 4, with 13 bases in between. The germline V gene has CDR1 SGHTA and CDR2 FQGTGA. The CDR3 is made up of 14 amino acids. The CDR3 protein is CASRLHGGNQPQHF. As DNA, the CDR3 is TGTGCCAGCAGGCTCCATGGAGGTAATCAGCCCCAGCATTTT.

The chain combines TRBV5-1 with TRBJ2-7; 8 bases are a match to TRBD1. The V gene end was trimmed by 3 bases and the J gene end by 3 bases; junction bases not matched to a gene: 8. The germline V gene has CDR1 SGHRS and CDR2 YFSETQ. This CDR3 spans 15 amino acids. CDR3 coding DNA: TGCGCCAGCAGCTGGTCTGGCGGGACAGGCTACGAGCAGTACTTC. This encodes CASSWSGGTGYEQYF.

The chain recombines TRBV2 with TRBJ2-7, with 9 bases lining up with TRBD1. V dropped 7 bases and J dropped 3; count of bases not matched to a gene: 7. Germline CDR1 is SNHLY and CDR2 is FYNNEI. This CDR3 has 14 residues. For the CDR3, the DNA is TGTGCCAGCACGGGACAGGGAGGCCACTACGAGCAGTACTTC. This translates into CASTGQGGHYEQYF.

The rearrangement uses TRBV6-4 and TRBJ2-7, with a possible D match to TRBD1 (6 bases). This CDR3 has 12 residues. The germline V gene encodes CDR1 MRHNA and CDR2 SNTAGT. Between the trimmed V and J ends, which lost 8 bases and 6 bases, there was a span of 14 bases. The CDR3 spells CASAGQTCEQYF. As DNA, the CDR3 is TGTGCCAGCGCCGGACAGACTTGCGAGCAGTACTTC.

V and J are TRBV9 and TRBJ2-1; 7 positions agree with TRBD2. CDR1 and CDR2 from the germline V gene are SGDLS and YYNGEE. The V segment lost 0 bases and the J segment 7 bases; nucleotides outside the gene matches: 10. This CDR3 spans 16 amino acids. CDR3: CASSVVGGGARNEQFF. The CDR3, as DNA: TGTGCCAGCAGCGTAGTCGGGGGAGGGGCCAGGAATGAGCAGTTCTTC.

The rearrangement links TRBV28 to TRBJ1-5; D unclear. The CDR3 covers 13 residues. Germline lookup yields CDR1 MDHEN and CDR2 SYDVKM. Trimming cost V 6 bases and J 3 bases, with 9 bases left between them. This CDR3 is CASSPGNNQPQHF. Written as DNA, the CDR3 is TGTGCCAGCAGCCCCGGGAACAATCAGCCCCAGCATTTT.

This chain joins TRBV6-5 and TRBJ2-3; tentative D call: TRBD1 (6 bases). In germline, CDR1 is MNHEY, CDR2 SVGAGI. Trimming pared 5 bases from V and 3 bases from J, leaving 15 bases between. This CDR3 is 15 amino acids long. DNA of the CDR3: TGTGCCAGCAGTAAGGTACAGGGAAGGACAGATACGCAGTATTTT. Translation gives CASSKVQGRTDTQYF.

This chain joins TRBV5-5 and TRBJ2-7; 12 bases line up with TRBD2. Per the germline V gene, CDR1 is SGHKS and CDR2 is YYEKEE (reference sequence). CDR3 size: 15 residues. After removal of 4 bases from V and 3 bases from J, the junction contained 5 bases not matched to a gene. The CDR3 protein is CASSPGLAGNYEQYF. CDR3 DNA: TGTGCCAGCAGCCCTGGACTAGCGGGAAACTACGAGCAGTACTTC. Combining the CDR3 with reference TRBV5-5 and TRBJ2-7 gives the whole variable domain DAGVTQSPTHLIKTRGQQVTLRCSPISGHKSVSWYQQVLGQGPQFIFQYYEKEERGRGNFPDRFSARQFPNYSSELNVNALLLGDSALYLCASSPGLAGNYEQYFGPGTRLTVT.

The chain employs TRBV6-6 and TRBJ2-4; unclear D gene. Germline V CDR1 and CDR2: MNHNY, SVGAGI (reference sequence). Trimming stripped 1 base from V and 0 bases from J, with 7 bases between. The CDR3 runs to 15 residues. Here the CDR3 reads CASSYYSVAKNIQYF. In nucleotides, the CDR3 is TGTGCCAGCAGTTACTACAGTGTAGCCAAAAACATTCAGTACTTC.

This chain links TRBV5-1 with TRBJ2-4, with 10 bases fitting TRBD2. Germline CDR1 SGHRS, CDR2 YFSETQ. V trimming: 3 bases; J trimming: 4 bases; junction bases outside the gene matches: 7. The CDR3 has 16 amino acids. For the CDR3, the DNA is TGCGCCAGCAGCTCCGAGCCTAGCGGGGGTAAAAACATTCAGTACTTC. Its protein is CASSSEPSGGKNIQYF.

This sequence joins TRBV12-5 and TRBJ2-1, with no clear D. This CDR3 is 16 amino acids long. CDR1 is LGHNT and CDR2 is FRNRAP in the germline V gene. V gave up 7 bases and J gave up 0 bases, with 16 bases separating them. The CDR3 DNA sequence: TGTGCTAGTGCCCCCATGACATCTACCTCCTACAATGAGCAGTTCTTC. This encodes CASAPMTSTSYNEQFF. The entire variable domain, with the rest obtained from reference TRBV12-5 and TRBJ2-1, is as follows: DARVTQTPRHKVTEMGQEVTMRCQPILGHNTVFWYRQTMMQGLELLAYFRNRAPLDDSGMPKDRFSAEMPDATLATLKIQPSEPRDSAVYFCASAPMTSTSYNEQFFGPGTRLTVL.

The chain couples TRBV29-1 to TRBJ2-2; 8 nucleotides align to TRBD1. CDR1 SQVTM and CDR2 ANQGSEA come from the germline V gene. The CDR3 runs 16 residues. V gave up 4 bases and J gave up 7 bases; unmatched junction bases: 14. DNA of the CDR3: TGCAGCGTTGGGGGACGGACAGGGAGTGGTGGCGGGGAGCTGTTTTTT. It is translated as CSVGGRTGSGGGELFF.

V usage is TRBV2 and J usage is TRBJ2-2; maybe TRBD2 (6 bases). The germline CDR1 and CDR2 sequences are SNHLY and FYNNEI. CDR3 length equals 15 residues. Trimming pared 6 bases from V and 2 bases from J, leaving 13 bases between. CDR3 region: CASSVTRTNTGELFF. CDR3 nucleotides: TGTGCCAGCAGCGTGACTAGGACTAACACCGGGGAGCTGTTTTTT.

This sequence joins TRBV11-2 and TRBJ1-1, with 8 bases identical to TRBD1. CDR3 size: 15 residues. Germline CDR1 is SGHAT and CDR2 is FQNNGV. Trimming removed 5 bases from V and 1 base from J; junction bases left unmatched: 6. The CDR3 sequence is CASSPGQGPNTEAFF. CDR3 nucleotides: TGTGCCAGCAGCCCAGGACAGGGCCCGAACACTGAAGCTTTCTTT.

The rearrangement joins TRBV28 to TRBJ2-3, with TRBD1 as a possible D gene (6 bases). V was trimmed by 3 bases and J by 4 bases, leaving 11 bases between them. This CDR3 is 14 amino acids long. CDR1 is MDHEN and CDR2 is SYDVKM in the germline V gene. The CDR3 DNA follows: TGTGCCAGCAGTTTTGGGGGCGCCGCAGATACGCAGTATTTT. Protein: CASSFGGAADTQYF. Combining the CDR3 with reference TRBV28 and TRBJ2-3 gives the whole variable domain DVKVTQSSRYLVKRTGEKVFLECVQDMDHENMFWYRQDPGLGLRLIYFSYDVKMKEKGDIPEGYSVSREKKERFSLILESASTNQTSMYLCASSFGGAADTQYFGPGTRLTVL.

V and J are TRBV4-2 and TRBJ2-3; 15 nucleotides align to TRBD2. Germline V gene lookup returns CDR1 LGHNA and CDR2 YNFKEQ. Trimming at V came to 4 bases and at J to 2 bases, leaving 10 bases not matched to a gene. The CDR3 is made up of 19 amino acids. The DNA of the CDR3 is TGTGCCAGCAGCCTTCGTACCGGGACTAGCGGGGGGTTCACAGATACGCAGTATTTT. It yields the protein CASSLRTGTSGGFTDTQYF.